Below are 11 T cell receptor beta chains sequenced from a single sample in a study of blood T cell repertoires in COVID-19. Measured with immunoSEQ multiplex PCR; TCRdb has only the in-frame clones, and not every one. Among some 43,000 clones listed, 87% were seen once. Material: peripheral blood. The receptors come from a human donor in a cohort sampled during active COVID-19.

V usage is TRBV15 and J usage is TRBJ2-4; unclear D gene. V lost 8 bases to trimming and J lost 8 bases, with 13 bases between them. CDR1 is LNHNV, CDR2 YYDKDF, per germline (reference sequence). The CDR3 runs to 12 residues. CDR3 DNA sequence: TGTGCCACCGGGTGGCGTCGGGACATTCAGTACTTC. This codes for CATGWRRDIQYF. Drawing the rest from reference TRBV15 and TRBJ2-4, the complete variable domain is DAMVIQNPRYQVTQFGKPVTLSCSQTLNHNVMYWYQQKSSQAPKLLFHYYDKDFNNEADTPDNFQSRRPNTSFCFLDIRSPGLGDTAMYLCATGWRRDIQYFGAGTRLSVL.

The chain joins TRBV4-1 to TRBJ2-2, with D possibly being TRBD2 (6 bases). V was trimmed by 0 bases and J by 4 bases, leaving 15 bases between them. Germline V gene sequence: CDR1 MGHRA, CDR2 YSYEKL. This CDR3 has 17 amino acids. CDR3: CASSQDSGGAITGELFF. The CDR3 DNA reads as TGCGCCAGCAGCCAAGATAGCGGAGGGGCTATCACCGGGGAGCTGTTTTTT.

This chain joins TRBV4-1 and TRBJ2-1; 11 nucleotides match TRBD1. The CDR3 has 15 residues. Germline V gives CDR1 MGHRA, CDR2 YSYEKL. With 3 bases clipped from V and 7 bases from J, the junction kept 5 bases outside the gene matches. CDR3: CASSHGQGAGNEQFF. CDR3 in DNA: TGCGCCAGCAGCCACGGACAGGGGGCGGGGAATGAGCAGTTCTTC.

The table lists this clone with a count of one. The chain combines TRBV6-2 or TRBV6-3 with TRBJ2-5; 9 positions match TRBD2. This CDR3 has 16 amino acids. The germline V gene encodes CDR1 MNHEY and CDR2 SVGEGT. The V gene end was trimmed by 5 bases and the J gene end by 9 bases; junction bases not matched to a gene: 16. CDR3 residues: CASSAPPRGRAPPQYF. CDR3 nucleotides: TGTGCCAGCAGTGCGCCCCCCCGCGGGAGGGCCCCACCCCAGTACTTC.

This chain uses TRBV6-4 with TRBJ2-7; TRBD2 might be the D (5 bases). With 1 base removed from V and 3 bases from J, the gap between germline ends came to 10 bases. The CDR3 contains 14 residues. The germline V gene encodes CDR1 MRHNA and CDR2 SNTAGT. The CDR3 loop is CASSDFIGVYEQYF. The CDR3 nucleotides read TGTGCCAGCAGTGACTTTATCGGGGTCTACGAGCAGTACTTC.

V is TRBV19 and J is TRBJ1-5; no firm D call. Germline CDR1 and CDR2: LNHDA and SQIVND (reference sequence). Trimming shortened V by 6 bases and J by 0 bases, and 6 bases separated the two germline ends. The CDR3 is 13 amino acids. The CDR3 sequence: CASSSFSNQPQHF. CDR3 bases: TGTGCCAGTAGCAGTTTTAGCAATCAGCCCCAGCATTTT.

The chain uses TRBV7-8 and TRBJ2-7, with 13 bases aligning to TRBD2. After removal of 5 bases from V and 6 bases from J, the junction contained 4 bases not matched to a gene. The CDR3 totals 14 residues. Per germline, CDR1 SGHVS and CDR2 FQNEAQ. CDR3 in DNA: TGTGCCAGCAGCCCCGGACTAGCGGGAGCCGAGCAGTACTTC. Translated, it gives CASSPGLAGAEQYF.

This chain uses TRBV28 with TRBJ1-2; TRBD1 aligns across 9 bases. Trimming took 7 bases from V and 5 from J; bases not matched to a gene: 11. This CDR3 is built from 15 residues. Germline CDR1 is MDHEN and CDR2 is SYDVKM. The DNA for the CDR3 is TGTGCCAGCATCGAATCTACCGGGACAGGGTATGGCTACACCTTC. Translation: CASIESTGTGYGYTF.

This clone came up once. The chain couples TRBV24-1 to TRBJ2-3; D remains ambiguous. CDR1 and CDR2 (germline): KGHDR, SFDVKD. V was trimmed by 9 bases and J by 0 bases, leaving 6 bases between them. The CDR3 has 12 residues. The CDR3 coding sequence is TGTGCCACCGGCCCTAGCACAGATACGCAGTATTTT. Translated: CATGPSTDTQYF.

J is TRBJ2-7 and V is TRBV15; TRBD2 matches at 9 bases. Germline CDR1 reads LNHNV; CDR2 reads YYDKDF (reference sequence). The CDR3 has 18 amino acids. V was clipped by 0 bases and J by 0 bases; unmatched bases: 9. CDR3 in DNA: TGTGCCACCAGCAGAGATGGCGGACTAGCGACAAGCTCCTACGAGCAGTACTTC. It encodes CATSRDGGLATSSYEQYF.

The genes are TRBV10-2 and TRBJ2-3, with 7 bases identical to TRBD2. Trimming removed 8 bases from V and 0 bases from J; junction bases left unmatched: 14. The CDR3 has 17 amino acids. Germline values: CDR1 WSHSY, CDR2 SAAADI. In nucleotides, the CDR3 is TGCGCCAGCCGCGACGGCGGGAGAGGTACTAGCACAGATACGCAGTATTTT. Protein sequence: CASRDGGRGTSTDTQYF.